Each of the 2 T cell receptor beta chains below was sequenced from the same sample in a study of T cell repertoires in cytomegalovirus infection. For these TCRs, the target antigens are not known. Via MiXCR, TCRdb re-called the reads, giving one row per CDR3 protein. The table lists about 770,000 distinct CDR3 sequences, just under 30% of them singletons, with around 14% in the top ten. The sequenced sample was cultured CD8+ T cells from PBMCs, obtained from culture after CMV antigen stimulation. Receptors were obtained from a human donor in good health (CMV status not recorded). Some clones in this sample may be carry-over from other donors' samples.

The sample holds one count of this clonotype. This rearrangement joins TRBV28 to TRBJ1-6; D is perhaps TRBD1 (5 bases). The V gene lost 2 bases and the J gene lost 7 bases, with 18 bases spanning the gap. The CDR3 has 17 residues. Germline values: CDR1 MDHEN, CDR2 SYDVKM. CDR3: CASSLPMGEWANSPLHF. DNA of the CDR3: TGTGCCAGCAGTTTACCGATGGGGGAATGGGCGAATTCACCCCTCCACTTT.

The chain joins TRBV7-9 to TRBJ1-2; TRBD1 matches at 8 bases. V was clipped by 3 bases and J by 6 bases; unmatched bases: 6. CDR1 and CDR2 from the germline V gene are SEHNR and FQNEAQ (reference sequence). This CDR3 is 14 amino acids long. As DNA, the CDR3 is TGTGCCAGCAGCTTTCGGACAGGGATCGATGGCTACACCTTC. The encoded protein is CASSFRTGIDGYTF. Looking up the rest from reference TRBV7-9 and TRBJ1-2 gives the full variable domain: DTGVSQNPRHKITKRGQNVTFRCDPISEHNRLYWYRQTLGQGPEFLTYFQNEAQLEKSRLLSDRFSAERPKGSFSTLEIQRTEQGDSAMYLCASSFRTGIDGYTFGSGTRLTVV.